This TCR beta chain was documented in a study of cytomegalovirus exposure and HLA in healthy donors (dated by TCRdb to 2015 to 2018). Regarding the research as a whole: An earlier analysis of some 600 of the donors reported around 280 Gb of sequence data and 117 million unique TCR beta sequences obtained from some 170 million T cells. An early release that covered some 640 HLA-typed donors contained approximately 320 gigabases of sequencing data and 75 million to 100 million unique TCR sequences. Of the roughly 400 genotyped donors, approximately 83% fell in the genetic ancestry cluster associated with self-reported Caucasian donors. The study was designed to test whether signatures of past pathogen exposure could be identified by cataloging public T cell receptors. Using immunosequencing, the study profiled T cell repertoires from around 670 subjects and related those repertoires to cytomegalovirus serostatus. Along with the 666-subject first cohort, a separate validation cohort of 120 different subjects was used. To predict cytomegalovirus infection status, the study combined high-throughput TCR immunosequencing, statistical association of individual TCRs with disease status, and machine learning. A later analysis re-analyzed previously published TCR beta repertoires from hundreds of donors and added high-resolution HLA genotyping to study TCR occurrence patterns. In the later analysis, no new phenotypic data were used to find candidate immune exposures; instead, reliance was placed on TCR beta sequences and their occurrence across donors. To decide whether each TCR beta V gene segment behaved as functional or pseudogenic, an earlier analysis of approximately 620 of the donors relied on high-throughput TCR beta sequencing. Donor age, sex, ethnicity and CMV serostatus were compiled together with the repertoire data. Genome-wide SNP genotypes for about 55% of the roughly 670 donors were used in a later genetic analysis, which treated that subset as a discovery cohort. All discovery cohort repertoires had been generated using a single sequencing platform. HLA typing included class I and class II loci at four-digit resolution. Typing coverage differed by locus: A, B, C, DRB1 and DQB1 were typed in roughly 629-630 donors, DQA1 in 500 to 550, DPA1 in some 570, and DPB1 in 472. Roughly 5 DR-DQ haplotypes were handled as single units for association and clustering, since linkage in the cohort was strong. Among some 400 genotyped donors of the cohort, an average of roughly 240,000 unique TCR beta nucleotide sequences were sequenced per donor, roughly 20% of them non-productive.

In total, about 650 healthy bone marrow donors made up the cohort. At the time of sampling, all cohort members were nominally healthy, though unrecorded immune exposures were likely present. The donor tested CMV seronegative and was one of the 352 seronegative cohort members. A peripheral blood sample was provided by each donor, and peripheral blood mononuclear cells were used for TCR beta sequencing. The Qiagen DNeasy Blood Extraction Kit was used to extract genomic DNA from the blood cell samples. The library was obtained by the immunoSEQ multiplex PCR assay. A mixture of 60 forward primers for TCR Vbeta segments and 13 reverse primers for TCR Jbeta segments was used in the multiplex PCR. The CDR3 region of rearranged TCR beta genes was amplified from genomic DNA by a multiplex PCR assay. Amplified TCR beta libraries were sequenced as 87-base-pair reads on the Illumina HiSeq System. The authors' pipeline ran thus. In a later analysis, roughly 80 million unique TCR beta chains were counted across the 650 to 750 repertoires, and about 9.9 million of these chains were shared by at least two donors. Raw reads were error-corrected and collapsed into unique sequences by a nearest-neighbor algorithm in which closely related sequences were merged to remove PCR and sequencing errors. Alignment of CDR3 sequences to IMGT reference sequences was used to assign V, D and J gene segments. For a sequence to be retained, a match of at least six nucleotides was required to both a V gene segment and a J gene segment. A rearrangement counted as productive if the CDR3 had no stop codons and remained in frame with V and J, and every other rearrangement counted as non-productive. Following IMGT convention, CDR3 was defined as the stretch from the second conserved V-encoded cysteine up to the conserved J-encoded phenylalanine. The earlier analysis of roughly 590 of the donors excluded any sequence lacking an unambiguous match to a single V gene segment. An earlier analysis of approximately 590 of the donors called V segments functional above 56.7% productive rearrangements and segregating when the between-donor standard deviation exceeded 5%. To diagnose cytomegalovirus status from the catalog of TCR beta chain sequences, a statistical classification framework was built. In a later analysis, V and J genes were assigned by comparing TCR nucleotide sequences against IMGT/GENE-DB human TR gene sequences. The TCRdist pipeline was used in a later analysis to assign CDR3 sequences and most-parsimonious VDJ recombination scenarios. A later analysis defined each TCR beta chain by its CDR3 amino acid sequence plus V-gene family, and excluded reads lacking a unique V-gene family. As a way to deal with suspected cross-contamination and a sequencing artifact, a later analysis dropped over 550 nucleotide sequences that were highly shared and had low generation probability. A later analysis calculated a clonal expansion index for each public chain from normalized within-repertoire ranks of inferred template counts. In a later analysis, generation probabilities were computed using a VDJ recombination model fitted to out-of-frame rearrangements, and the results were checked against IGoR. Hypergeometric tests were used in a later analysis to score TCR-TCR, TCR-HLA and TCR-CMV co-occurrence, with a repertoire-size bias correction applied to the TCR pairs. To estimate false discovery rates, a later analysis permuted the HLA or CMV assignments 20 times. In a later analysis, co-occurring TCRs were grouped with DBSCAN, and TCRdist sequence similarity was added when clustering was performed within HLA-allele-positive subsets. For co-occurrence clustering, repertoires with fewer than 30,000 or more than 120,000 public chains were excluded, along with four or five repertoires with anomalous nucleotide sharing. TCRdb took this table from immuneACCESS and kept in-frame rearrangements with V and J called. Such tables lack part of the clones; where checked against another copy, unresolved V genes explain under half of the gap, and the rest is unexplained. The V and J calls and clone size were taken over from that table, and D and trimming were inferred from the DNA. In all, the sample holds 150,000 to 170,000 clones, and approximately 69% of those were seen once. Of the sample, 2.1% falls within the top ten clones.

Study-wide conclusions, independent of this receptor: According to a later genetic analysis, donors in an Asian-associated ancestry cluster had fewer N-insertions in productive TCRs than the roughly 660-donor mean. A later analysis found that TCR association rates varied across HLA loci, with DRB1 alleles showing the most associated TCRs and HLA-C alleles the fewest. Because counts were too low, 15 to 20 rarely observed V segments, including chromosome 9 orphons, were excluded from the earlier analysis of 587 of the donors. The classifier was reported to diagnose cytomegalovirus status with high specificity and sensitivity in both the original and validation cohorts. The study gave a list of some 150 TCR beta chains associated with cytomegalovirus. Strong co-occurrence of HLA alleles, especially DR and DQ, made assigning TCR associations to individual alleles difficult. Only TCR beta chains were sequenced in this cohort, and the absence of alpha or paired-chain data limited detectable features. For the cohort, immune exposure information was limited to CMV serostatus. HLA typing was unavailable for some donors at each locus, so association tests used only the typed subset. Most TCR sequences were seen in very few donors, while some public TCRs were found in many individuals. V-gene and J-gene trimming of TCR beta chains was associated with a missense DCLRE1C variant in a later genetic analysis, and the association was replicated in an independent cohort. According to a later analysis, parvovirus B19, influenza, CMV and Epstein-Barr virus appeared linked to several top co-occurrence clusters. At a false discovery rate of 0.05, a later analysis linked approximately 18,000 TCR beta sequences to specific HLA alleles. The presence/absence analyses assumed that sequencing depth was roughly uniform across donors, and that assumption may not be true. A cluster of highly shared sequence variants was judged likely to represent a technical artifact of the sequencing pipeline. A later analysis found that HLA-associated TCR beta chains were more clonally expanded and had lower generation probabilities than equally common non-associated chains. In vitro tests confirmed that a few of the cytomegalovirus-associated TCR beta chains recognize cytomegalovirus antigens. A later analysis found that most CMV-associated TCR beta chains appeared HLA-restricted, with HLA associations seemingly driven largely by CMV exposure. It was suggested by the authors that the approach could potentially be generalized to other disease states and immunological phenotypes. A further reported finding was that TCR beta sequences accurately predicted the HLA-A and HLA-B alleles for most subjects in the first cohort. Broadly in line with IMGT annotations, most TCR beta V segments showed up in productive rearrangements about 87% or about 30% of the time in an earlier analysis of several hundred of the donors. Because the 87-base-pair reads could not distinguish some IMGT-functional V segments, including TRBV6-2 and TRBV6-3, those segments were excluded. Correlated functional status among segregating V segments might be attributable to linkage disequilibrium, but an unknown experimental factor could not be ruled out.

The CDR3 spans 13 residues, from the cysteine through the phenylalanine. The kept DNA is CDR3 alone, 39 bases in frame from the first base. Reading the germline V gene gives CDR1 MNHNS and CDR2 SASEGT. The trim is 6 bases for V and 3 bases for J, with a gap of 11 bases between the germline ends. This clone has just one count. Its binding antigen is unknown. It has no much larger one-base neighbor in the sample; base qualities were not kept. Sequencing input: PBMCs. Recombination connected TRBV6-1 to TRBJ1-2; the D region possibly corresponds to TRBD1 (5 bases align). The sequence derives from a man aged 25-40 years in good health and CMV-seronegative. The sequenced DNA is TGTGCCAGCAGAGGGGACTCCTACTATGGCTACACCTTC. Its translation is CASRGDSYYGYTF.